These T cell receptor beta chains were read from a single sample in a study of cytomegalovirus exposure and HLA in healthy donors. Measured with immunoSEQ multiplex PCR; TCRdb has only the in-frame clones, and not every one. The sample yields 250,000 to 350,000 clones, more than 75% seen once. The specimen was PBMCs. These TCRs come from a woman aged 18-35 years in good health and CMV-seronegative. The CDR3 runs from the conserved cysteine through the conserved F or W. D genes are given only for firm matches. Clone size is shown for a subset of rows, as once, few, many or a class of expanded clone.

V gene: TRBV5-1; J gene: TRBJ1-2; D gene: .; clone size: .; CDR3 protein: CASSLDLNNGYTF; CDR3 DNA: TGCGCCAGCAGCTTGGATCTAAATAATGGCTACACCTTC
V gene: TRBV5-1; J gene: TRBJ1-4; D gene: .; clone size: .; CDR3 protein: CASSFGSRDEKLFF; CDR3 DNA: TGCGCCAGCAGCTTTGGGAGTCGGGATGAAAAACTGTTTTTT
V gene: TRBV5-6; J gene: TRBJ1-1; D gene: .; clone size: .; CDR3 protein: CATRGRGNTEAFF; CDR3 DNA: TGTGCCACCCGGGGGAGGGGGAACACTGAAGCTTTCTTT
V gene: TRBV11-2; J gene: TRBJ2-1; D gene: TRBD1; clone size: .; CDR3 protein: CASSLDKGARQFF; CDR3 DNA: TGTGCCAGCAGCTTAGATAAGGGGGCGCGGCAGTTCTTC
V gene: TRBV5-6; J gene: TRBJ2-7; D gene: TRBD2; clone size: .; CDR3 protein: CASSLLVGGGSREQYF; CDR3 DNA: TGTGCCAGCAGCTTGTTGGTCGGGGGGGGCTCTCGCGAGCAGTACTTC
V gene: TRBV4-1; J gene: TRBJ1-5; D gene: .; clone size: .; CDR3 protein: CASSQDPQGNQPQHF; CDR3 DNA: TGCGCCAGCAGCCAAGATCCCCAGGGCAATCAGCCCCAGCATTTT
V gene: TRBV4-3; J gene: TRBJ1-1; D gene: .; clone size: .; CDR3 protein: CASSQLTWGGEAFF; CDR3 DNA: TGCGCCAGCAGCCAACTAACTTGGGGCGGTGAAGCTTTCTTT
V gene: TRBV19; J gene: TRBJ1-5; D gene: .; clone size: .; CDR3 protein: CASSIQGRDQPQHF; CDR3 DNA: TGTGCCAGTAGTATCCAGGGTAGGGATCAGCCCCAGCATTTT
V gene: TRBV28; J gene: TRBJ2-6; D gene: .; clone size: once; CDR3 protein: CASSLDFSSGANVLTF; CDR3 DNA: TGTGCCAGCAGTTTAGACTTCAGCTCTGGGGCCAACGTCCTGACTTTC
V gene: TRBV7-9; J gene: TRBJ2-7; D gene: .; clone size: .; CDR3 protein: CASSLAGSEQYF; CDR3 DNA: TGTGCCAGCAGCTTAGCGGGGAGCGAGCAGTACTTC
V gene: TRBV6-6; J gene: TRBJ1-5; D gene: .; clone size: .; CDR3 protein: CASSLDSSNQPQHF; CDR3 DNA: TGTGCCAGCAGCTTAGACAGTAGCAATCAGCCCCAGCATTTT
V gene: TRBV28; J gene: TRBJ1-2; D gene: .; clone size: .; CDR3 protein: CASSRLAAGYTF; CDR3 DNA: TGTGCCAGCAGCCGACTTGCAGCGGGCTACACCTTC
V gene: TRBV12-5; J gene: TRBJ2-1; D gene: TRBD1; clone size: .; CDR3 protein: CASGLALTLGQGVGNEQFF; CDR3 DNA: TGTGCTAGTGGTTTGGCCCTGACCCTCGGACAGGGGGTCGGTAATGAGCAGTTCTTC
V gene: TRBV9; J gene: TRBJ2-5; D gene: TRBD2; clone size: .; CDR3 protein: CASSGGGRNQETQYF; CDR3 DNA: TGTGCCAGCAGCGGGGGAGGGCGTAACCAAGAGACCCAGTACTTC